This TCR beta chain is from a study of cytomegalovirus exposure and HLA in healthy donors. The trim removed 4 bases at V and 0 bases at J, leaving 3 bases unmatched. The CDR3 has 16 amino acids. Germline values: CDR1 LGHNA, CDR2 YSLEER. An approximately 130-subject validation cohort, separate from the 666-subject first cohort, supplied the donors. The method was immunoSEQ multiplex PCR; TCRdb's version includes in-frame clones alone and lacks a portion of them. The repertoire holds about 350,000 clones, 75% to 90% seen once, with approximately 1.1% in the top ten. Input material: PBMCs. The chain uses TRBV4-3 and TRBJ2-4; 10 bases align to TRBD2. This TCR derives from a woman aged 25 to 45 in good health and CMV-seropositive. The CDR3 spells CASSLGTSEAKNIQYF. The CDR3 DNA sequence: TGCGCCAGCAGCCTAGGGACTAGCGAAGCCAAAAACATTCAGTACTTC.